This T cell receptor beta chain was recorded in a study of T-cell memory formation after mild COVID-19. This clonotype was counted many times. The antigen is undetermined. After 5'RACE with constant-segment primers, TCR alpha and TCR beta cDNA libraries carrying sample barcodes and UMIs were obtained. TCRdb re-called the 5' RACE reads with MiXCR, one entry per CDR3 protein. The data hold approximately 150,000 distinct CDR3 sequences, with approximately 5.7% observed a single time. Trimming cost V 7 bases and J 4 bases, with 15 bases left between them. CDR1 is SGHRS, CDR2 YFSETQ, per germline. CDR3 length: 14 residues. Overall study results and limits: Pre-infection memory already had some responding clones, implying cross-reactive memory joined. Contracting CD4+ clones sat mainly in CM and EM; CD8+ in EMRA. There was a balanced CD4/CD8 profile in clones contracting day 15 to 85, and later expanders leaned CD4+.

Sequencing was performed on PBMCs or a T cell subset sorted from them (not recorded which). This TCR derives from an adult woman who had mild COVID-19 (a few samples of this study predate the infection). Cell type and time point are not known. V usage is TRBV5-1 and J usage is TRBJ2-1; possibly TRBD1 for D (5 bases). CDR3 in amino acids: CASSDQGPYNEQFF. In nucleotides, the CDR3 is TGCGCCAGCTCGGACCAGGGTCCGTACAATGAGCAGTTCTTC.